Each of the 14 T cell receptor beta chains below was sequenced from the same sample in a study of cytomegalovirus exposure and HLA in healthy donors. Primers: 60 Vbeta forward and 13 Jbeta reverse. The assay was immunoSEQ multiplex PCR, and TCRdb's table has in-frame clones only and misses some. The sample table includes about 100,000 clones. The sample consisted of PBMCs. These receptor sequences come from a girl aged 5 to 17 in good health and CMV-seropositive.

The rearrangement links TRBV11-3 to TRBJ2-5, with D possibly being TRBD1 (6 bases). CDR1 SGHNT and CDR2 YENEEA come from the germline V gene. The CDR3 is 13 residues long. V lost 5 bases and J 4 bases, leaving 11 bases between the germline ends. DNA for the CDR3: TGTGCCAGCAGCGTATCACAGGGAGAGACCCAGTACTTC. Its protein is CASSVSQGETQYF.

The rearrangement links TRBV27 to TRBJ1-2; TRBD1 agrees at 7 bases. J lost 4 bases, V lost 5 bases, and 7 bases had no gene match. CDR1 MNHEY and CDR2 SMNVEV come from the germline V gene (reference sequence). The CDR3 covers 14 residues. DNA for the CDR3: TGTGCCAGCAGTCCGGGACAGTTTGGCTATGGCTACACCTTC. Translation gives CASSPGQFGYGYTF.

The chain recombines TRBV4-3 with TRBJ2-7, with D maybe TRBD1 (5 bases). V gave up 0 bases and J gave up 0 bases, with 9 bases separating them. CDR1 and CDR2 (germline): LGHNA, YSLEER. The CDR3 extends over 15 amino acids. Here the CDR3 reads CASSQDKDSSYEQYF. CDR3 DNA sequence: TGCGCCAGCAGCCAAGATAAAGACAGCTCCTACGAGCAGTACTTC.

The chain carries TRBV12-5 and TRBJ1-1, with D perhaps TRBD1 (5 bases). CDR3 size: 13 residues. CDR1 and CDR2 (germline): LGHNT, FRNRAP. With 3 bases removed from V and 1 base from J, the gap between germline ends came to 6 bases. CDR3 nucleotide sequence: TGTGCTAGTGGTTTTAGGGGGAACACTGAAGCTTTCTTT. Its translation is CASGFRGNTEAFF. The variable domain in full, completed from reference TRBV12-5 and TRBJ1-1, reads DARVTQTPRHKVTEMGQEVTMRCQPILGHNTVFWYRQTMMQGLELLAYFRNRAPLDDSGMPKDRFSAEMPDATLATLKIQPSEPRDSAVYFCASGFRGNTEAFFGQGTRLTVV.

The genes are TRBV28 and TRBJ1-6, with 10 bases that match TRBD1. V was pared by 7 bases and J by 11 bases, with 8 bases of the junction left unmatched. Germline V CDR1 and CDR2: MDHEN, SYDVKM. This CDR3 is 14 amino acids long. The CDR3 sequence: CASIPGTGVPPLHF. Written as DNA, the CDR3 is TGTGCCAGCATCCCCGGGACAGGGGTGCCACCCCTCCACTTT.

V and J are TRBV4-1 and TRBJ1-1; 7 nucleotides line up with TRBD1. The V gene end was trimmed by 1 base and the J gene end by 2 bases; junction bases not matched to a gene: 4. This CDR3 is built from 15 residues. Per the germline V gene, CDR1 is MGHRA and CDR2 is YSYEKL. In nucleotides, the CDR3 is TGCGCCAGCAGCCAAGGGACAGGAATAAACACTGAAGCTTTCTTT. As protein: CASSQGTGINTEAFF.

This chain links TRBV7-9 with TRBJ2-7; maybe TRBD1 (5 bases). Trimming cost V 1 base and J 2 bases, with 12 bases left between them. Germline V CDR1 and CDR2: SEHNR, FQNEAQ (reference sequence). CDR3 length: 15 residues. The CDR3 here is CASSLGVDKTYEQYV. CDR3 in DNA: TGTGCCAGCAGCTTAGGGGTGGACAAAACCTACGAGCAGTACGTC.

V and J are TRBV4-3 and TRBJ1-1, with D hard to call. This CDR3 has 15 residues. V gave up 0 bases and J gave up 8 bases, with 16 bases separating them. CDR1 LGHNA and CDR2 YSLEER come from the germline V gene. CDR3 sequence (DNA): TGCGCCAGCAGCCAAGATAGAGGTCCCCAGCAAGAAGCTTTCTTT. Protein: CASSQDRGPQQEAFF.

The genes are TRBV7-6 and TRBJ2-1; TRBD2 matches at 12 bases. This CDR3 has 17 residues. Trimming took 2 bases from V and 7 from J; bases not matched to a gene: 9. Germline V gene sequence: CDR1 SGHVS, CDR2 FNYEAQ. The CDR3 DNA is TGTGCCAGCAGCTTAAACTCGCTAGCGGGGGGGCCGAATGAGCAGTTCTTC. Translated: CASSLNSLAGGPNEQFF.

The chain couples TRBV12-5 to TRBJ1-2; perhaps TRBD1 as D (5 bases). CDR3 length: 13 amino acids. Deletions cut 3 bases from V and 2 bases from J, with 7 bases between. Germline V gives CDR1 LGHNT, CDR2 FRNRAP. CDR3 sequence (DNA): TGTGCTAGTGGTTTAAAGGGGAACTATGGCTACACCTTC. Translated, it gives CASGLKGNYGYTF.

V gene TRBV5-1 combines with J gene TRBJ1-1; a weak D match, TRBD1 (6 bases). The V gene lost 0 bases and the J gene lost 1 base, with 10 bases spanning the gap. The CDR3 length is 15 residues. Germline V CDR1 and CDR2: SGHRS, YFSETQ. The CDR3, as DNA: TGCGCCAGCAGCTTGGTGGGACAACAGAACACTGAAGCTTTCTTT. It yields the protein CASSLVGQQNTEAFF.

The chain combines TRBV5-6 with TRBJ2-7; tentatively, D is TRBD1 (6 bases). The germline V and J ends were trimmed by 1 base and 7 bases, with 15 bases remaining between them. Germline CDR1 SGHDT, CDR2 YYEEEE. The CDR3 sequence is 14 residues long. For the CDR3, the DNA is TGTGCCAGCAGCTTGAGAACAGGGTGGGGGGAGCAGTACTTC. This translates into CASSLRTGWGEQYF. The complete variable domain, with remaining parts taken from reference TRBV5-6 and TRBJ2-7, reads DAGVTQSPTHLIKTRGQQVTLRCSPKSGHDTVSWYQQALGQGPQFIFQYYEEEERQRGNFPDRFSGHQFPNYSSELNVNALLLGDSALYLCASSLRTGWGEQYFGPGTRLTVT.

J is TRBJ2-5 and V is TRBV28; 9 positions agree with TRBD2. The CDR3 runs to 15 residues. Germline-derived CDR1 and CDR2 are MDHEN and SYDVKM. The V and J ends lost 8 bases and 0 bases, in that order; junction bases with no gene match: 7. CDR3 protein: CASLAGRVYQETQYF. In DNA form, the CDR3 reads TGTGCCAGCCTAGCGGGGAGGGTGTACCAAGAGACCCAGTACTTC.

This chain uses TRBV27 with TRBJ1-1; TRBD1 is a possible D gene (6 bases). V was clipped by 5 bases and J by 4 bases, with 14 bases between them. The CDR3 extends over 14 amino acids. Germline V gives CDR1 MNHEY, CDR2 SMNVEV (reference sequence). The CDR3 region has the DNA TGTGCCAGCAGTCGACAGGTGGGGTTCACTGAAGCTTTCTTT. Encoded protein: CASSRQVGFTEAFF.